This is a list of T cell receptor beta chains from one sample in a study of blood T cell repertoires in COVID-19. Measured with immunoSEQ multiplex PCR; TCRdb has only the in-frame clones, and not every one. The sample lists 150,000 to 190,000 clones; approximately 80% were seen once. Specimen: peripheral blood. These receptors were obtained from a woman of 80 years or more with acute or convalescent COVID-19. CDR3s include the opening cysteine and the closing phenylalanine or tryptophan. The D gene is left open where the match is weak. The size entry is marked missing in some rows and otherwise reads once, few, many or a size class.

CDR3 DNA: TGTGCCAGCAGCCCTACTAGCGGACCCACAGATACGCAGTATTTT; CDR3 protein: CASSPTSGPTDTQYF; D gene: TRBD2; clone size: -; J gene: TRBJ2-3; V gene: TRBV5-5
CDR3 DNA: TGTGCCAGCAGCGCTTCCGGGACAGGGTCTTTCTCGGCCATCTACGAGCAGTACTTC; CDR3 protein: CASSASGTGSFSAIYEQYF; D gene: TRBD1; clone size: -; J gene: TRBJ2-7; V gene: TRBV7-2
CDR3 DNA: TGTGCCAGCAGTGATTTAGGGGTCTCTGGAAACACCATATATTTT; CDR3 protein: CASSDLGVSGNTIYF; D gene: -; clone size: few; J gene: TRBJ1-3; V gene: TRBV2
CDR3 DNA: TGTGCCAGCACCCGTAAAACTGGACAGGGAGATTCACCCCTCCACTTT; CDR3 protein: CASTRKTGQGDSPLHF; D gene: TRBD1; clone size: -; J gene: TRBJ1-6; V gene: TRBV7-9
CDR3 DNA: TGTGCCAGCAGCCATAGTCTGAAGCCCCAGCATTTT; CDR3 protein: CASSHSLKPQHF; D gene: -; clone size: -; J gene: TRBJ1-5; V gene: TRBV3-1/TRBV3-2
CDR3 DNA: TGTGCCAGTAGTATAGGGGTCGCAGGGGACGGCACTGAAGCTTTCTTT; CDR3 protein: CASSIGVAGDGTEAFF; D gene: -; clone size: -; J gene: TRBJ1-1; V gene: TRBV19
CDR3 DNA: TGTGCCAGCAGCTTATTAGAGGCAGATACGCAGTATTTT; CDR3 protein: CASSLLEADTQYF; D gene: -; clone size: -; J gene: TRBJ2-3; V gene: TRBV7-2
CDR3 DNA: TGTGCCAGCAGTTACCAGGTGAGCTCCTACGAGCAGTACTTC; CDR3 protein: CASSYQVSSYEQYF; D gene: -; clone size: -; J gene: TRBJ2-7; V gene: TRBV6-5
CDR3 DNA: TGTGCCAGCAGCTTCCGGGACAGGGGGAACAATGAGCAGTTCTTC; CDR3 protein: CASSFRDRGNNEQFF; D gene: TRBD1; clone size: -; J gene: TRBJ2-1; V gene: TRBV5-6
CDR3 DNA: TGTGCCAGTAGTTTAACCGGGACAGGGCTGCACGAGCAGTACTTC; CDR3 protein: CASSLTGTGLHEQYF; D gene: TRBD1; clone size: -; J gene: TRBJ2-7; V gene: TRBV19